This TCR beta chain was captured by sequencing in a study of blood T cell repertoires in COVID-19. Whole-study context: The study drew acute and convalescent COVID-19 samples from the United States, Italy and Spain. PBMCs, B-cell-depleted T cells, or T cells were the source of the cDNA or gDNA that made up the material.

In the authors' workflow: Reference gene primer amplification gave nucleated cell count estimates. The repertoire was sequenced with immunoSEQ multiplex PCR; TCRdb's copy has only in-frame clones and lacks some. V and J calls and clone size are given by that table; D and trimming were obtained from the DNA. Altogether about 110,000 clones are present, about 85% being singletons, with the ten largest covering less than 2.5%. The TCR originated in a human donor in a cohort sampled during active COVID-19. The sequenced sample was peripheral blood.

The CDR3 DNA is TGCGCCAGCAGCTTGGAGACAGGAGACACCGGGGAGCTGTTTTTT. It codes for CASSLETGDTGELFF. This chain uses TRBV5-1 with TRBJ2-2, with D possibly TRBD1 on 6 matching bases. The V end was cut by 0 bases, the J end by 3 bases, with 9 bases between. CDR1 is SGHRS and CDR2 is YFSETQ in the germline V gene. CDR3 length: 15 residues.